This record covers a single T cell receptor (beta chain). PCR employed 60 Vbeta and 13 Jbeta primers. The repertoire was sequenced with immunoSEQ multiplex PCR; TCRdb's copy has only in-frame clones and lacks some. The sample comprises approximately 140,000 clones, more than 80% of which are singletons, and under 6% rests with the top ten. This record comes from a study of cytomegalovirus exposure and HLA in healthy donors. CDR1 SGHRS and CDR2 YFSETQ come from the germline V gene. The CDR3 is 16 residues long. Trimming took 2 bases from V and 0 from J; bases not matched to a gene: 6. The sample consisted of PBMCs. The chain is built from TRBV5-1 and TRBJ2-3; 7 bases match TRBD1. The sequence came from a woman in her forties in good health and CMV-seropositive. The CDR3 here is CASSLLPTGSTDTQYF. CDR3 nucleotide sequence: TGCGCCAGCAGCTTACTACCGACAGGGAGCACAGATACGCAGTATTTT.